This T cell receptor beta chain was retrieved from a study of high-grade serous ovarian cancer treatment subgroups. Method: immunoSEQ multiplex PCR; TCRdb's copy keeps in-frame clones and lacks some. The repertoire has more than 8,000 clones, 68% of them found once; the top ten carry more than 3.5%. The CDR3 extends over 15 amino acids. CDR1 and CDR2 (germline): MNHEY, SVGAGI. V lost 2 bases to trimming and J lost 0 bases, with 10 bases between them. Tumor samples were taken before definitive surgery or chemotherapy. The sample comprised tumor tissue. This TCR was sampled from a human donor with high-grade serous ovarian cancer. This chain links TRBV6-5 with TRBJ1-2; possibly TRBD1 for D (5 bases). CDR3 in amino acids: CASSYPQATNYGYTF. In DNA form, the CDR3 reads TGTGCCAGCAGTTACCCACAGGCTACTAACTATGGCTACACCTTC.